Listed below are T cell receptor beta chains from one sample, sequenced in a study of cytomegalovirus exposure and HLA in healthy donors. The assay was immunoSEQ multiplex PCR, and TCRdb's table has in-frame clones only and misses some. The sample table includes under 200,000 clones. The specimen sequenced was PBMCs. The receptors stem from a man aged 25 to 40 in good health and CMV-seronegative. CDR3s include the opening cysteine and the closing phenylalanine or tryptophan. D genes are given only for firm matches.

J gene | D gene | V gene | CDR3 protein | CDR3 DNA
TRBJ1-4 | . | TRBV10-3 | CAISEGAGEKLFF | TGTGCCATCAGTGAGGGGGCTGGTGAAAAACTGTTTTTT
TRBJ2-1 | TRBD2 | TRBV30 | CAWSGVAGYNEQFF | TGTGCCTGGAGTGGGGTAGCGGGATACAATGAGCAGTTCTTC
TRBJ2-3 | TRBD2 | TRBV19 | CASSITSGTSTDTQYF | TGTGCCAGTAGTATCACTAGCGGGACTAGCACAGATACGCAGTATTTT
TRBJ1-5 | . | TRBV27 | CASSLSPGQSNQPQHF | TGTGCCAGCAGTTTGTCTCCAGGGCAGAGCAATCAGCCCCAGCATTTT
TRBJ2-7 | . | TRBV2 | CASTGDSYEQYF | TGTGCCAGCACGGGGGACTCCTACGAGCAGTACTTC
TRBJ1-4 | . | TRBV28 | CASSARSEKLFF | TGTGCCAGCAGTGCTCGCAGTGAAAAACTGTTTTTT
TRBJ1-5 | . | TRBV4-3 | CASSQEGGNQPQHF | TGCGCCAGCAGCCAAGAAGGCGGAAATCAGCCCCAGCATTTT
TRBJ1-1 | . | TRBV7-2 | CASSLVGRVRDTEAFF | TGTGCCAGCAGCTTAGTGGGCAGGGTTCGGGACACTGAAGCTTTCTTT
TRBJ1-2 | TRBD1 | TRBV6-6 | CASSADRAGYGYTF | TGTGCCAGCAGTGCGGACAGGGCTGGTTATGGCTACACCTTC
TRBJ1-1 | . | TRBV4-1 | CASSQDGQASFMNTEAFF | TGCGCCAGCAGCCAAGATGGCCAGGCGTCTTTTATGAACACTGAAGCTTTCTTT
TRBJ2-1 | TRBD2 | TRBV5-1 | CASSLGGTSGIKSYNEQFF | TGCGCCAGCAGCTTGGGGGGGACTAGCGGGATTAAGTCCTACAATGAGCAGTTCTTC
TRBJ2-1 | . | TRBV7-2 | CASSFELYNEQFF | TGTGCCAGCAGCTTTGAACTTTACAATGAGCAGTTCTTC
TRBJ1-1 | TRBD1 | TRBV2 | CASTGTGVTEAFF | TGTGCCAGCACCGGGACAGGGGTCACTGAAGCTTTCTTT
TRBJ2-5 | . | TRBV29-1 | CSALGTQTQYF | TGCAGCGCGCTAGGCACCCAGACCCAGTACTTC
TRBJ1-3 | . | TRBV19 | CASSPPRGPSSGNTIYF | TGTGCCAGTAGTCCCCCGCGGGGCCCCTCCTCTGGAAACACCATATATTTT
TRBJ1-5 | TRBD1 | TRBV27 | CASTPTGGSNQPQHF | TGTGCCAGCACCCCTACAGGGGGGAGCAATCAGCCCCAGCATTTT
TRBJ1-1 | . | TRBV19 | CASSISGGIMNTEAFF | TGTGCCAGTAGTATTTCGGGGGGCATCATGAACACTGAAGCTTTCTTT
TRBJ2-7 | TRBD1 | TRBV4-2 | CASSQEGTGWYEQYF | TGTGCCAGCAGCCAAGAAGGGACAGGGTGGTACGAGCAGTACTTC
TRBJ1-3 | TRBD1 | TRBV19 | CASSIRAQGARGNTIYF | TGTGCCAGTAGTATACGGGCTCAGGGGGCGAGAGGAAACACCATATATTTT
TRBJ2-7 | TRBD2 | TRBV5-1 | CASSLATVGWGTGLSYEQYF | TGCGCCAGCAGCTTGGCTACGGTGGGGTGGGGAACGGGACTAAGCTACGAGCAGTACTTC
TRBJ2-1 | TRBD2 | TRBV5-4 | CASIAGGTAVYNEQFF | TGTGCCAGCATCGCGGGGGGGACCGCAGTATACAATGAGCAGTTCTTC
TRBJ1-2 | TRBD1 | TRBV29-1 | CSVAGQGADYGYTF | TGCAGCGTAGCGGGACAGGGGGCCGACTATGGCTACACCTTC
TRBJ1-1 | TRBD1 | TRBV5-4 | CASSLDFYGQGTTEAFF | TGTGCCAGCAGCTTGGACTTCTACGGACAGGGCACCACTGAAGCTTTCTTT
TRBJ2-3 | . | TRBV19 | CASSIPGGADTQYF | TGTGCCAGTAGTATCCCTGGGGGCGCGGATACGCAGTATTTT
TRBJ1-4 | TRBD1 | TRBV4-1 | CASSQAGQGEEKLFF | TGCGCCAGCAGCCAAGCGGGACAGGGGGAGGAAAAACTGTTTTTT
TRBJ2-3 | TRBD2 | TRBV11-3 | CASSYLAGGLTDTQYF | TGTGCCAGCAGCTACCTAGCGGGGGGGCTCACAGATACGCAGTATTTT
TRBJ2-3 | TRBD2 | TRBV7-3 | CASSVVGQLAGGGTDTQYF | TGTGCCAGCAGCGTAGTAGGTCAACTAGCGGGAGGTGGCACAGATACGCAGTATTTT
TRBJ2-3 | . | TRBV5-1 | CASSYGTWAGDTQYF | TGCGCCAGCAGCTATGGGACGTGGGCGGGGGATACGCAGTATTTT